This section outlines one TCR beta chain sequence together with its context. Assay: immunoSEQ multiplex PCR; the TCRdb copy retains only in-frame clones and omits some. Of under 85,000 clones in the sample, about 88% are singletons; the top ten hold about a tenth. The data belong to a study of T cell responses to AZD1222 COVID-19 vaccine. The TCR sequence derives from an adult in good health. The sequencing here drew on peripheral blood, taken on day 0 of AZD1222 vaccination.

CDR3 in DNA: TGTGCCAGCACCCGGATAGGGCGGGATCAGCCCCAGCATTTT. This sequence encodes CASTRIGRDQPQHF. This chain connects TRBV28 to TRBJ1-5; no definite D call. CDR1 is MDHEN and CDR2 is SYDVKM in the germline V gene. CDR3 size: 14 residues. V dropped 7 bases and J dropped 5 bases, with 15 bases sitting between them.